The present TCR beta chain was sequenced within a study of cytomegalovirus exposure and HLA in healthy donors. Findings and caveats of the study: TCR beta V- and J-gene trimming, according to a later analysis, was linked to a missense DCLRE1C variant. The records held CMV serostatus as the only immune exposure information. The number of N-insertions in an Asian-associated ancestry cluster was reportedly below the 666-donor mean in a later analysis. About 87% or about 30% of the time was how often most TCR beta V segments were productive, according to an earlier analysis.

Use of 60 Vbeta and 13 Jbeta primers characterized the PCR. TCRdb's copy holds only in-frame clones and misses some; the assay was immunoSEQ multiplex PCR. Among 100,000 or so clones listed, approximately 76% were seen once. Trimming removed 4 bases at V and 9 bases at J, with 10 bases between. The CDR3 is 12 residues long. Germline V gene lookup returns CDR1 SNHLY and CDR2 FYNNEI. This clone has just a few counts. The antigen remains unidentified. The sequence came from a man aged 30-40 years in good health and CMV-seropositive. The chain has TRBV2 and TRBJ2-1, with D uncertain. The sequencing input was PBMCs. This CDR3 is CASSVSYGEQFF. The CDR3 coding sequence is TGTGCCAGCAGTGTATCGTACGGTGAGCAGTTCTTC.